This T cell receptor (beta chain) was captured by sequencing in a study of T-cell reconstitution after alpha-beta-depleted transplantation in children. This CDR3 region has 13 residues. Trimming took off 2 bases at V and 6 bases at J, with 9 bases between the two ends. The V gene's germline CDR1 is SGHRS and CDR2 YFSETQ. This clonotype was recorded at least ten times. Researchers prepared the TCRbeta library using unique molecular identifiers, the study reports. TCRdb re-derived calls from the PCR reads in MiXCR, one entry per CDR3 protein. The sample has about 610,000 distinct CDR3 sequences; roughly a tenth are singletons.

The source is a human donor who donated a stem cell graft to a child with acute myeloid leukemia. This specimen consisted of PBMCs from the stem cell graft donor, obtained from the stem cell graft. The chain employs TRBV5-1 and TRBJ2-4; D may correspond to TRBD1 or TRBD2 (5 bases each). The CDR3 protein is CASSFEGINIQYF. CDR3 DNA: TGCGCCAGCAGCTTCGAGGGGATAAACATTCAGTACTTC.